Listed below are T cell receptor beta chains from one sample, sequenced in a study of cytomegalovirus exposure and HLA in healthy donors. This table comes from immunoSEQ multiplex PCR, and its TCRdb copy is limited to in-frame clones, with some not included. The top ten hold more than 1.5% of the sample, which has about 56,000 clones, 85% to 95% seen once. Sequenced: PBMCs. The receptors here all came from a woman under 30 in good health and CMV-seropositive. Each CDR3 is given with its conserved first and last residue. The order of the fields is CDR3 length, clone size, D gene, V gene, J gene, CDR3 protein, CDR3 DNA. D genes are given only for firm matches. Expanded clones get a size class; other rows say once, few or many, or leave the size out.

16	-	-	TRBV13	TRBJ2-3	CASSLGLRGGTDTQYF	TGTGCCAGCAGCTTAGGCTTACGAGGAGGCACAGATACGCAGTATTTT
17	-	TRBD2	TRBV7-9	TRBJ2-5	CASSFGTSGGAAETQYF	TGTGCCAGCAGCTTTGGGACTAGCGGGGGGGCCGCAGAGACCCAGTACTTC
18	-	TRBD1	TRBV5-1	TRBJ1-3	CASSLEAGTGVPGNTIYF	TGCGCCAGCAGCTTGGAGGCCGGGACAGGGGTGCCTGGAAACACCATATATTTT
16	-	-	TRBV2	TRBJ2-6	CASAREPRSGANVLTF	TGTGCCAGCGCCCGGGAGCCGCGCTCTGGGGCCAACGTCCTGACTTTC
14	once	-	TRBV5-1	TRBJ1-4	CASSPGLIMEKLFF	TGCGCCAGCAGCCCGGGACTGATAATGGAAAAACTGTTTTTT
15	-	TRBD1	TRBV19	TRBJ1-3	CASSTDRGTGNTIYF	TGTGCCAGTAGTACGGACAGGGGGACTGGAAACACCATATATTTT
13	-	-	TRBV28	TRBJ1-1	CASLRDLNTEAFF	TGTGCCAGCCTTCGGGATTTGAACACTGAAGCTTTCTTT
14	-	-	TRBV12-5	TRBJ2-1	CASGSLSTGGEQFF	TGTGCTAGTGGTTCCTTGTCCACCGGGGGTGAGCAGTTCTTC
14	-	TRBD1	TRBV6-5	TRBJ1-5	CASSRDSSNQPQHF	TGTGCCAGCAGTAGGGACAGTAGCAATCAGCCCCAGCATTTT
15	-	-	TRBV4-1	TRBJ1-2	CASSLGNRVQPGYTF	TGCGCCAGCAGCTTGGGGAACAGGGTACAGCCTGGCTACACCTTC
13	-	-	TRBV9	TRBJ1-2	CASSVSRDYGYTF	TGTGCCAGCAGCGTCTCCAGGGACTATGGCTACACCTTC
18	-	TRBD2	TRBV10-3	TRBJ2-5	CAISASSLDSGVRETQYF	TGTGCCATCAGTGCTTCCTCGTTGGATAGCGGGGTTCGAGAGACCCAGTACTTC
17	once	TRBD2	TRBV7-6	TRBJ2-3	CASSFRPAGGLADTQYF	TGTGCCAGCAGCTTTCGCCCAGCGGGGGGGCTGGCAGATACGCAGTATTTT
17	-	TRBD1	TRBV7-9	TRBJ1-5	CASSFITGTESNQPQHF	TGTGCCAGCAGCTTCATTACCGGGACAGAGAGCAATCAGCCCCAGCATTTT
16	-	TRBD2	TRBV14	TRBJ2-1	CASSRNGGLAANEQFF	TGTGCCAGCAGTCGCAATGGAGGACTAGCGGCCAATGAGCAGTTCTTC
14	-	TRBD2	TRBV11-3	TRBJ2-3	CASSSWTSGNTQYF	TGTGCCAGCAGCTCTTGGACTAGCGGAAATACGCAGTATTTT
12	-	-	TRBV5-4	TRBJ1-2	CASSLTGNGYTF	TGTGCCAGCAGCTTGACAGGGAATGGCTACACCTTC
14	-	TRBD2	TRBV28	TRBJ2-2	CASYGGGRTGELFF	TGTGCCAGTTATGGGGGGGGTAGGACCGGGGAGCTGTTTTTT
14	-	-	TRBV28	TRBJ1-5	CASSTDLRGQPQHF	TGTGCCAGCAGTACCGATCTCAGGGGTCAGCCCCAGCATTTT
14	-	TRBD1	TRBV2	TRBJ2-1	CASLSDRVGNEQFF	TGTGCCAGCCTTTCTGACAGGGTGGGCAATGAGCAGTTCTTC
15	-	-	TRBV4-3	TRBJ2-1	CASSQDDYFYNEQFF	TGCGCCAGCAGCCAAGATGACTACTTCTACAATGAGCAGTTCTTC
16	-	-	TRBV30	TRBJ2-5	CAWSKIGWGDQETQYF	TGTGCCTGGAGTAAGATAGGTTGGGGGGACCAAGAGACCCAGTACTTC